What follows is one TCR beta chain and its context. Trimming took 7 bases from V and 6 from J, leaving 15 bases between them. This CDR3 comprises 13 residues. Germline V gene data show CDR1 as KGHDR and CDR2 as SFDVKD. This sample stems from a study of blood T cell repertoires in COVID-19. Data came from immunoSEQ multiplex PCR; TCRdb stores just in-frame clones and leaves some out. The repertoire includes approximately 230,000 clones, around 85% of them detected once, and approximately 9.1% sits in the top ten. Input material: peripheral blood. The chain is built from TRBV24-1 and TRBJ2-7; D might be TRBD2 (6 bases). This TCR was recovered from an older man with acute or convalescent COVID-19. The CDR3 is CATRAGSGFEQYF. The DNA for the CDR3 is TGTGCCACCAGAGCCGGGAGTGGTTTCGAGCAGTACTTC.